These 32 T cell receptor beta chains share one sample of origin, sequenced in a study of blood T cell repertoires in COVID-19. This table comes from immunoSEQ multiplex PCR, and its TCRdb copy is limited to in-frame clones, with some not included. The sample has approximately 82,000 clones; approximately 90% are singletons. The sequenced sample consisted of peripheral blood. Receptor source: a man between 65 and 80 years old with active or convalescent COVID-19.

The chain carries TRBV3-1 (or the pseudogene TRBV3-2) and TRBJ1-6, with 8 bases identical to TRBD1. Germline V gene sequence: CDR1 LGHDT, CDR2 YNNKEL (reference sequence). V gave up 2 bases and J gave up 7 bases; unmatched junction bases: 13. CDR3 length: 18 residues. CDR3 sequence: CASSQSLRQGMTNSPLHF. CDR3 DNA sequence: TGTGCCAGCAGCCAATCCCTCCGACAGGGGATGACGAATTCACCCCTCCACTTT.

The sample holds a few counts of this clone. The chain employs TRBV20-1 and TRBJ2-7; 10 nucleotides match TRBD2. Trimming removed 3 bases from V and 7 bases from J; junction bases left unmatched: 9. The germline gives CDR1 DFQATT, CDR2 SNEGSKA (reference sequence). The CDR3 runs to 14 residues. The CDR3 DNA is TGCAGTGCTAGTCCCCCAGCGGGGGGGTGGGAGCAGTACTTC. Translating it yields CSASPPAGGWEQYF.

V is TRBV6-2 or TRBV6-3 and J is TRBJ2-5, with 8 bases fitting TRBD2. V was pared by 5 bases and J by 9 bases, with 5 bases of the junction left unmatched. Germline CDR1 reads MNHEY; CDR2 reads SVGEGT. This CDR3 contains 12 residues. DNA of the CDR3: TGTGCCAGCAGTAGAGCGGGAGCGGCCCAGTACTTC. This sequence encodes CASSRAGAAQYF.

This clone was seen just once. The chain recombines TRBV19 with TRBJ1-5; 10 bases agree with TRBD1. The trim removed 4 bases at V and 3 bases at J, leaving 6 bases unmatched. This CDR3 has 16 amino acids. Germline loops: CDR1 LNHDA, CDR2 SQIVND (reference sequence). DNA for the CDR3: TGTGCCAGTAGTACCGGGGACAGGGGATTCAATCAGCCCCAGCATTTT. Translated: CASSTGDRGFNQPQHF. The entire variable domain, with the rest obtained from reference TRBV19 and TRBJ1-5, is as follows: DGGITQSPKYLFRKEGQNVTLSCEQNLNHDAMYWYRQDPGQGLRLIYYSQIVNDFQKGDIAEGYSVSREKKESFPLTVTSAQKNPTAFYLCASSTGDRGFNQPQHFGDGTRLSIL.

The chain uses TRBV19 and TRBJ2-5; weak D call: TRBD1 (6 bases). The CDR3 is 13 residues long. The V end lost 7 bases, the J end lost 1 base, and 10 bases lay between the germline ends. Germline-derived CDR1 and CDR2 are LNHDA and SQIVND (reference sequence). The CDR3 here is CASKRTVQETQYF. In DNA form, the CDR3 reads TGTGCCAGTAAAAGGACAGTCCAAGAGACCCAGTACTTC.

This chain uses TRBV5-1 with TRBJ2-7; 9 bases line up with TRBD2. Germline values: CDR1 SGHRS, CDR2 YFSETQ. This CDR3 is 13 amino acids long. Trimming removed 7 bases from V and 4 bases from J; junction bases left unmatched: 6. The CDR3 region is CASGLASTYEQYF. DNA for the CDR3: TGCGCCAGCGGACTAGCGTCTACTTACGAGCAGTACTTC.

This sequence joins TRBV6-4 and TRBJ1-2; D is perhaps TRBD1 (5 bases). CDR1 is MRHNA and CDR2 is SNTAGT in the germline V gene. Trimming pared 0 bases from V and 7 bases from J, leaving 12 bases between. The CDR3 has 14 amino acids. This chain's CDR3 is CASSDSGGVGGYTF. The CDR3, as DNA: TGTGCCAGCAGTGACTCCGGGGGAGTTGGTGGCTACACCTTC.

The table lists this clone with a few counts. The chain uses TRBV9 and TRBJ2-1; TRBD2 matches 9 bases. The trim removed 2 bases at V and 5 bases at J, leaving 5 bases unmatched. CDR3 size: 15 residues. The germline gives CDR1 SGDLS, CDR2 YYNGEE. The CDR3 nucleotides are TGTGCCAGCAGCGTTAGCGGGAGCTTGCACAATGAGCAGTTCTTC. This gives the protein CASSVSGSLHNEQFF.

This chain uses TRBV29-1 with TRBJ2-1, with a tentative D call TRBD1 (5 bases). With 0 bases removed from V and 6 bases from J, the gap between germline ends came to 21 bases. CDR3 length: 17 residues. From germline, CDR1 is SQVTM and CDR2 ANQGSEA. CDR3 coding DNA: TGCAGCGTTGAAGATCGAAGGGGTAGCTCGGTTCTCAATGAGCAGTTCTTC. It is translated as CSVEDRRGSSVLNEQFF.

This clone was recorded only once. The chain employs TRBV19 and TRBJ2-3, with TRBD2 identical over 9 bases. Trimming at V came to 4 bases and at J to 2 bases, leaving 10 bases not matched to a gene. The CDR3 runs to 17 residues. The germline gives CDR1 LNHDA, CDR2 SQIVND (reference sequence). CDR3 residues: CASSTKKTSGSTDTQYF. DNA for the CDR3: TGTGCCAGTAGTACGAAAAAGACTAGCGGTTCCACAGATACGCAGTATTTT.

The chain joins TRBV2 to TRBJ2-7, with D possibly matching TRBD2 (5 bases). The CDR3 length is 15 residues. Germline V gene lookup returns CDR1 SNHLY and CDR2 FYNNEI. The germline V and J ends were trimmed by 0 bases and 11 bases, with 20 bases remaining between them. For the CDR3, the DNA is TGTGCCAGCAGTGAAGCGGAGCGGAGTAGCGAGTCGAAGTACTTC. It specifies CASSEAERSSESKYF.

The rearrangement uses TRBV14 and TRBJ1-2, with D possibly matching TRBD1 (5 bases). The CDR3 runs to 15 residues. Trimming cost V 4 bases and J 7 bases, with 19 bases left between them. Germline CDR1 is SGHDN and CDR2 is FVKESK. The CDR3 nucleotides read TGTGCCAGCAGCCTACGGGTAGGGGCGCGTTTTGGCTACACCTTC. Protein sequence: CASSLRVGARFGYTF.

This chain uses TRBV18 with TRBJ1-5; D remains unclear. With 3 bases removed from V and 4 bases from J, the gap between germline ends came to 10 bases. The CDR3 has 14 amino acids. Germline CDR1 and CDR2: KGHSH and LQKENI. The CDR3 protein is CASSPRAGNQPQHF. The CDR3 DNA is TGTGCCAGCTCACCCCGGGCGGGAAATCAGCCCCAGCATTTT.

The chain links TRBV3-1 (or the pseudogene TRBV3-2) to TRBJ1-6; TRBD1 aligns across 7 bases. Germline V gene lookup returns CDR1 LGHDT and CDR2 YNNKEL (reference sequence). The CDR3 loop spans 16 amino acids. Trimming took 1 base from V and 2 from J; bases not matched to a gene: 2. This CDR3 is CASSQATGTYNSPLHF. CDR3 DNA: TGTGCCAGCAGCCAAGCGACAGGGACCTATAATTCACCCCTCCACTTT.

The V call is TRBV6-6, the J call TRBJ1-2, with 8 nucleotides matching TRBD1. There are 14 residues in the CDR3. The germline V gene encodes CDR1 MNHNY and CDR2 SVGAGI (reference sequence). The ends lost 4 bases at V and 5 bases at J; junction bases unmatched: 6. The CDR3 sequence is CASSSTGGVYGYTF. CDR3 nucleotides: TGTGCCAGCAGTTCCACAGGGGGAGTTTATGGCTACACCTTC.

The V call is TRBV27, the J call TRBJ2-4; maybe TRBD1 (6 bases). The V end lost 5 bases, the J end lost 8 bases, and 22 bases lay between the germline ends. In germline, CDR1 is MNHEY, CDR2 SMNVEV (reference sequence). CDR3 length: 16 residues. CDR3 sequence reads: CASSPSQGWGSYIQYF. The DNA for the CDR3 is TGTGCCAGCAGTCCATCACAGGGATGGGGTTCGTACATTCAGTACTTC.

The chain carries TRBV18 and TRBJ1-1; D is unclear. This CDR3 contains 14 residues. V was trimmed by 6 bases and J by 1 base, leaving 12 bases between them. CDR1 and CDR2 (germline): KGHSH, LQKENI. The CDR3 nucleotides read TGTGCCAGCTCTCTCGCGGCGGAGAACACTGAAGCTTTCTTT. It codes for CASSLAAENTEAFF.

The chain has TRBV3-1 (or the pseudogene TRBV3-2) and TRBJ2-7; a weak D match, TRBD1 (6 bases). The CDR3 extends over 12 amino acids. V lost 4 bases, J lost 5 bases, and 9 bases lay in between. Looked up from germline, CDR1 is LGHDT and CDR2 is YNNKEL (reference sequence). The CDR3 DNA reads TGTGCCAGCAGCCCAACAGGGAACGAGCAGTACTTC. As protein: CASSPTGNEQYF.

DNA of the CDR3: TGTGCCAGCAGTGACCGACAGGGAAATAATTCACCCCTCCACTTT. Translated, it gives CASSDRQGNNSPLHF. The chain couples TRBV6-1 to TRBJ1-6; 7 bases line up with TRBD1. The J segment lost 5 bases and the V segment lost 3 bases, leaving 4 bases of the junction unmatched. Germline V gene sequence: CDR1 MNHNS, CDR2 SASEGT. CDR3 length: 15 amino acids.

The chain combines TRBV28 with TRBJ1-2, with D hard to call. V was trimmed by 2 bases and J by 5 bases, leaving 6 bases between them. Germline-derived CDR1 and CDR2 are MDHEN and SYDVKM. The CDR3 has 12 amino acids. CDR3 residues: CASSLGGYGYTF. The CDR3 bases are TGTGCCAGCAGTTTAGGCGGGTATGGCTACACCTTC.

The genes are TRBV20-1 and TRBJ2-3; tentatively, D is TRBD2 (5 bases). V dropped 3 bases and J dropped 1 base, with 14 bases sitting between them. This CDR3 is built from 15 residues. The germline V gene has CDR1 DFQATT and CDR2 SNEGSKA (reference sequence). The CDR3 reads CSASVAGDGTDTQYF. The CDR3 DNA follows: TGCAGTGCTAGTGTGGCGGGTGATGGCACAGATACGCAGTATTTT.

This chain links TRBV9 with TRBJ1-1, with TRBD1 matching over 8 bases. The CDR3 contains 15 residues. CDR1 SGDLS and CDR2 YYNGEE come from the germline V gene. Trimming removed 2 bases from V and 4 bases from J; junction bases left unmatched: 7. CDR3 in amino acids: CASSVTDRASTEAFF. The CDR3 region has the DNA TGTGCCAGCAGCGTTACGGACAGGGCGAGCACTGAAGCTTTCTTT.

The chain has TRBV7-9 and TRBJ2-1, with TRBD2 matching over 11 bases. This CDR3 contains 17 residues. Trimming at V came to 5 bases and at J to 4 bases, leaving 10 bases not matched to a gene. Germline values: CDR1 SEHNR, CDR2 FQNEAQ (reference sequence). This chain's CDR3 is CASSPRGLAVSYNEQFF. For the CDR3, the DNA is TGTGCCAGCAGCCCCAGGGGACTAGCGGTTTCTTACAATGAGCAGTTCTTC.

This clone was observed once. The chain links TRBV5-1 to TRBJ2-7; 14 bases agree with TRBD2. The CDR3 length is 18 residues. Germline loops: CDR1 SGHRS, CDR2 YFSETQ. The junction had 11 bases not matched to a gene; V was cut back by 4 bases and J by 2 bases. The DNA for the CDR3 is TGCGCCAGCAGCCGGGGGACTAGCGGGAGTGGGGTGCCCTACGAGCAGTACTTC. This gives the protein CASSRGTSGSGVPYEQYF. Full variable domain (outside the CDR3, taken from reference TRBV5-1 and TRBJ2-7): KAGVTQTPRYLIKTRGQQVTLSCSPISGHRSVSWYQQTPGQGLQFLFEYFSETQRNKGNFPGRFSGRQFSNSRSEMNVSTLELGDSALYLCASSRGTSGSGVPYEQYFGPGTRLTVT.

In DNA form, the CDR3 reads TGTGCCAGCTCACCGCTAGGACAGGGGGACCGACAAGAGACCCAGTACTTC. This translates into CASSPLGQGDRQETQYF. This sequence joins TRBV18 and TRBJ2-5, with 10 positions matching TRBD1. V gave up 3 bases and J gave up 2 bases; unmatched junction bases: 9. CDR3 size: 17 residues. Germline V gene lookup returns CDR1 KGHSH and CDR2 LQKENI.

This clone was seen a few times. The rearrangement links TRBV7-2 to TRBJ2-2; D perhaps matches TRBD1 (6 bases). This CDR3 is built from 16 residues. Germline V CDR1 and CDR2: SGHTA, FQGNSA. Deletions cut 2 bases from V and 4 bases from J, with 14 bases between. The CDR3 loop reads CASSLSVWGRTGELFF. DNA of the CDR3: TGTGCCAGCAGCTTATCGGTCTGGGGGCGCACCGGGGAGCTGTTTTTT.

This clone is a singleton in its sample. The CDR3: CASSPRGTVNTEAFF. CDR3 sequence (DNA): TGTGCCAGCTCACCCAGGGGCACTGTTAACACTGAAGCTTTCTTT. The rearrangement uses TRBV18 and TRBJ1-1; tentative D call: TRBD1 (6 bases). Germline values: CDR1 KGHSH, CDR2 LQKENI. V was trimmed by 3 bases and J by 2 bases, leaving 13 bases between them. The CDR3 length is 15 residues.

The gene calls are TRBV28 and TRBJ1-4; D is uncertain. CDR3 size: 12 residues. Germline V CDR1 and CDR2: MDHEN, SYDVKM. Trimming cost V 5 bases and J 15 bases, with 16 bases left between them. The CDR3 region has the DNA TGTGCCAGCAGTCCCCGTAGAGGGTGGGTGTTTTTT. It encodes CASSPRRGWVFF. Combining the CDR3 with reference TRBV28 and TRBJ1-4 gives the whole variable domain DVKVTQSSRYLVKRTGEKVFLECVQDMDHENMFWYRQDPGLGLRLIYFSYDVKMKEKGDIPEGYSVSREKKERFSLILESASTNQTSMYLCASSPRRGWVFFGSGTQLSVL.

The chain links TRBV30 to TRBJ2-1, with 13 bases matching TRBD2. CDR3 size: 15 residues. V lost 2 bases to trimming and J lost 8 bases; unmatched junction nucleotides: 6. Per germline, CDR1 GTSNPN and CDR2 SVGIG (reference sequence). The CDR3 nucleotides read TGTGCCTGGAGTTCCGGGACTAGCGGGAACCATGAGCAGTTCTTC. Residues: CAWSSGTSGNHEQFF.

The chain recombines TRBV5-4 with TRBJ1-1; D is undetermined. The CDR3 sequence is 15 residues long. V was shortened by 1 base and J by 1 base, with 11 bases between the two germline ends. From germline, CDR1 is SGHNT and CDR2 YYREEE (reference sequence). The CDR3: CASSLSGRPNTEAFF. CDR3 coding DNA: TGTGCCAGCAGCTTGAGCGGCAGGCCGAACACTGAAGCTTTCTTT.

The chain links TRBV24-1 to TRBJ1-2, with 10 bases lining up with TRBD1. Germline V gives CDR1 KGHDR, CDR2 SFDVKD. The CDR3 covers 14 residues. Germline trimming cut 3 bases from V and 6 bases from J; bases unmatched to any gene: 3. Written as DNA, the CDR3 is TGTGCCACCAGTGATCCCGGGACAGGGGATGGCTACACCTTC. Translating gives CATSDPGTGDGYTF.

The rearrangement uses TRBV5-1 and TRBJ2-2; 9 bases are shared with TRBD1. Germline CDR1 and CDR2: SGHRS and YFSETQ. V trimming: 3 bases; J trimming: 4 bases; junction bases outside the gene matches: 7. CDR3 length: 16 amino acids. CDR3 nucleotide sequence: TGCGCCAGCAGCTATACAGGGGGCCCATCCACCGGGGAGCTGTTTTTT. This codes for CASSYTGGPSTGELFF. The full variable domain, its missing parts supplied by reference TRBV5-1 and TRBJ2-2, is KAGVTQTPRYLIKTRGQQVTLSCSPISGHRSVSWYQQTPGQGLQFLFEYFSETQRNKGNFPGRFSGRQFSNSRSEMNVSTLELGDSALYLCASSYTGGPSTGELFFGEGSRLTVL.